This TCR beta chain comes out of a study of T cell responses to AZD1222 COVID-19 vaccine. The CDR3 spans 13 residues. Germline CDR1 and CDR2: SEHNR and FQNEAQ (reference sequence). V gave up 5 bases and J gave up 2 bases, with 9 bases separating them. Measured with immunoSEQ multiplex PCR; TCRdb has only the in-frame clones, and not every one. This table holds under 150,000 clones, around 93% found once. This clonotype was obtained from an adult in good health. The sample in question was peripheral blood, obtained on day 0 of AZD1222 vaccination. The J gene is TRBJ1-2, the V gene TRBV7-9; no reliable D call. The CDR3 region is CASSTGSNYGYTF. CDR3 sequence (DNA): TGTGCCAGCAGCACGGGGAGCAACTATGGCTACACCTTC.